This T cell receptor (beta chain) appears in the sequencing data of a study of a mutant IDH1 vaccine in newly diagnosed glioma. The wider study: Eight vaccine injections were given to patients in weeks 1, 3, 5, 7, 11, 15, 19 and 23. Standard pretreatment was either radiotherapy, temozolomide, or, for most, radiochemotherapy with temozolomide.

The time point denotes: week 5, during vaccination. In the vaccine, a single dose held 300 ug of the mutant IDH1 20-mer peptide, along with topical imiquimod. The CDR3 is 13 amino acids. Trimming left V 5 bases short and J 0 bases short, with 8 bases between. Germline CDR1 is SGHAT and CDR2 is FQNNGV. About this clone itself: The antigen remains undetermined.

The method was immunoSEQ multiplex PCR; TCRdb's version includes in-frame clones alone and lacks a portion of them. The table lists 70,000 to 100,000 clones, over 75% of them singletons. Study-level points and caveats: Top peripheral T cell clonotype shifts appeared unrelated to pseudoprogression.

Here the sequenced sample was PBMCs, taken from a glioma patient whose treatment included an IDH1 peptide vaccine. The chain recombines TRBV11-2 with TRBJ2-7; D call uncertain. This receptor was taken from a woman between 45 and 65 years old with glioma. The CDR3 DNA reads TGTGCCAGCAGCCCACCTTACTCCTACGAGCAGTACTTC. This sequence encodes CASSPPYSYEQYF.